What follows are 8 T cell receptor beta chains derived from one specimen sequenced in a study of neoadjuvant nivolumab and ipilimumab in lung cancer. TCRdb's table, derived via immunoSEQ multiplex PCR, lists solely in-frame clones and lacks some. The profile shows roughly 19,000 clones, around 80% of them singletons. The sequenced sample was tumor tissue, obtained after neoadjuvant nivolumab, alone or with ipilimumab, at or shortly before surgery. The receptors come from an adult with non-small cell lung cancer.

Only a few counts were recorded for this clone. The chain combines TRBV30 with TRBJ2-1; 7 nucleotides match TRBD2. This CDR3 spans 13 amino acids. Germline V CDR1 and CDR2: GTSNPN, SVGIG (reference sequence). V gave up 4 bases and J gave up 5 bases; unmatched junction bases: 5. Written as DNA, the CDR3 is TGTGCCTGGATGGCGGGAGCTAACAATGAGCAGTTCTTC. Its protein product is CAWMAGANNEQFF. Together with reference TRBV30 and TRBJ2-1, the CDR3 gives the full variable domain: SQTIHQWPATLVQPVGSPLSLECTVEGTSNPNLYWYRQAAGRGLQLLFYSVGIGQISSEVPQNLSASRPQDRQFILSSKKLLLSDSGFYLCAWMAGANNEQFFGPGTRLTVL.

V usage is TRBV7-2 and J usage is TRBJ2-7; TRBD2 agrees at 12 bases. After removal of 5 bases from V and 6 bases from J, the junction contained 11 bases not matched to a gene. The CDR3 is 16 residues long. CDR1 and CDR2 (germline): SGHTA, FQGNSA. The CDR3 spells CASSDLSSGRAPEQYF. In DNA, the CDR3 is TGTGCCAGCAGCGATCTCTCTAGCGGGAGGGCCCCCGAGCAGTACTTC.

The table lists this clone with a few counts. This chain links TRBV11-2 with TRBJ2-5, with 7 bases aligning to TRBD1. The CDR3 is 15 amino acids. Losses at the gene ends were 5 bases for V and 2 bases for J; bases not matched to a gene: 8. Germline values: CDR1 SGHAT, CDR2 FQNNGV. This chain's CDR3 is CASSQGDSWQETQYF. For the CDR3, the DNA is TGTGCCAGCAGCCAGGGGGACAGTTGGCAAGAGACCCAGTACTTC.

This chain joins TRBV5-1 and TRBJ2-1; TRBD2 matches at 11 bases. Germline assignment: CDR1 SGHRS and CDR2 YFSETQ. The CDR3 has 15 residues. J gave up 10 bases and V 3 bases, and 9 bases lay outside the gene matches. The CDR3: CASSSATSGTYEQFF. DNA for the CDR3: TGCGCCAGCAGCTCGGCGACTAGCGGGACTTACGAGCAGTTCTTC.

The genes are TRBV10-1 and TRBJ1-1; no clear D. The ends were cut back, 2 bases at V and 2 bases at J, with 12 bases in the middle. Germline values: CDR1 WNHNN, CDR2 SYGVQD (reference sequence). CDR3 length: 15 residues. This CDR3 reads CASSESNTINTEAFF. CDR3 DNA sequence: TGCGCCAGCAGTGAGAGCAACACCATAAACACTGAAGCTTTCTTT.

The chain has TRBV7-7 and TRBJ2-7; tentative D call: TRBD2 (5 bases). The CDR3 extends over 13 amino acids. Germline CDR1 reads SSHAT; CDR2 reads FNYEAQ (reference sequence). V lost 5 bases, J lost 8 bases, and 16 bases lay in between. CDR3 coding DNA: TGTGCCAGCAGCCCCACTACGACGGGGAAGCAGTACTTC. Protein sequence: CASSPTTTGKQYF.

The chain combines TRBV19 with TRBJ1-2, with 7 bases matching TRBD1. Germline V CDR1 and CDR2: LNHDA, SQIVND (reference sequence). The CDR3 length is 13 residues. With 5 bases clipped from V and 3 bases from J, the junction kept 3 bases outside the gene matches. This chain's CDR3 is CASSPTGYYGYTF. CDR3 bases: TGTGCCAGTAGTCCGACAGGGTACTATGGCTACACCTTC. The full variable domain, its missing parts supplied by reference TRBV19 and TRBJ1-2, is DGGITQSPKYLFRKEGQNVTLSCEQNLNHDAMYWYRQDPGQGLRLIYYSQIVNDFQKGDIAEGYSVSREKKESFPLTVTSAQKNPTAFYLCASSPTGYYGYTFGSGTRLTVV.

In its sample, this clone was seen once. The rearrangement joins TRBV7-2 to TRBJ1-3, with D unclear. Germline V CDR1 and CDR2: SGHTA, FQGNSA. The CDR3 consists of 13 residues. V lost 4 bases to trimming and J lost 0 bases, with 4 bases between them. CDR3 DNA sequence: TGTGCCAGCAGCTATAGCTCTGGAAACACCATATATTTT. As protein: CASSYSSGNTIYF. The entire variable domain, with the rest obtained from reference TRBV7-2 and TRBJ1-3, is as follows: GAGVSQSPSNKVTEKGKDVELRCDPISGHTALYWYRQSLGQGLEFLIYFQGNSAPDKSGLPSDRFSAERTGGSVSTLTIQRTQQEDSAVYLCASSYSSGNTIYFGEGSWLTVV.